The 30 T cell receptor beta chains given below trace back to one sample, sequenced in a study of CXCR3-negative and CXCR3-positive naive CD8 T cells (dated by TCRdb to between 2019 and 2020). The research as a whole found: TRB CDR3s from CXCR3-positive naive cells showed higher hydrophobicity (lower Kidera factor 4), lower energy, and higher strength and volume indices than CXCR3-negative naive cells.

The sequencer listed for this sample is NextSeq 550. The Human TCR Profiling Kit (MiLaboratory) was used to prepare UMI-labeled 5' RACE TRB cDNA libraries. TCRdb reprocessed the reads and provides one entry for every CDR3 protein sequence; no DNA is given. The sample's clone listing holds more than 80,000 distinct CDR3 sequences. Clones ranked in the top ten supply 0.3% to 0.45% of the sample. No antigens are known for them. Sequenced material: naive CXCR3+ CD8+ T cells from blood. The cell subset or site label here, explained by the study, means: CD45RO-CCR7+CD27+CD95- naive CD8+ T cells expressing CXCR3 (TNR3+). Every receptor here comes from a human donor in good health. Some clones in this sample may be carry-over from other donors' samples.

V usage is TRBV7-2 and J usage is TRBJ2-3. The CDR3 is 12 amino acids. Germline lookup yields CDR1 SGHTA and CDR2 FQGNSA. This CDR3 reads CASSYMGDTQYF.

V usage is TRBV20-1 and J usage is TRBJ2-7; the D call of TRBD1 rests on TCRdb alone, since no DNA is present to check it. Per the germline V gene, CDR1 is DFQATT and CDR2 is SNEGSKA (reference sequence). The CDR3 covers 14 residues. CDR3 sequence: CSASPRDREYEQYF.

The chain combines TRBV21-1 with TRBJ2-2. TRBV21-1 is given as a pseudogene. The CDR3 sequence is 14 residues long. The CDR3 loop reads CASSKGWTTGELFF.

V usage is TRBV30 and J usage is TRBJ1-5; TCRdb calls TRBD1, which cannot be checked without DNA. This CDR3 comprises 14 residues. Germline CDR1 reads GTSNPN; CDR2 reads SVGIG (reference sequence). The CDR3 loop is CAWESGQFNQPQHF.

The J gene is TRBJ1-1, the V gene TRBV30. CDR1 and CDR2 from the germline V gene are GTSNPN and SVGIG (reference sequence). This CDR3 region has 12 residues. CDR3 region: CAWTAENTEAFF.

The chain employs TRBV7-9 and TRBJ1-1; the TCRdb D gene call, TRBD1, has no DNA to confirm it. This CDR3 has 14 residues. CDR1 and CDR2 from the germline V gene are SEHNR and FQNEAQ (reference sequence). CDR3 loop: CASSLGLGGTEAFF.

The chain combines TRBV29-1 with TRBJ1-3. Germline V gene data show CDR1 as SQVTM and CDR2 as ANQGSEA. This CDR3 comprises 17 residues. CDR3 protein: CSVEDPDGISSGNTIYF.

V is TRBV19 and J is TRBJ2-7; TCRdb indicates TRBD2, and absent DNA this call remains unverified. Germline CDR1 is LNHDA and CDR2 is SQIVND (reference sequence). This CDR3 contains 14 residues. CDR3 in amino acids: CASTSDISPYEQYF.

The chain recombines TRBV20-1 with TRBJ2-7; without DNA, the TCRdb call of TRBD2 cannot be checked. The CDR3 has 13 residues. The germline gives CDR1 DFQATT, CDR2 SNEGSKA (reference sequence). The chain's CDR3 is CSAALGGYYEQYF.

The gene calls are TRBV18 and TRBJ2-5. Germline CDR1 reads KGHSH; CDR2 reads LQKENI. This CDR3 has 15 amino acids. CDR3 sequence: CASSRYRGDQETQYF.

This sequence joins TRBV11-3 and TRBJ2-1. CDR3 length: 13 amino acids. CDR1 SGHNT and CDR2 YENEEA come from the germline V gene. The CDR3: CASSLSRYNEQFF. Full variable domain (outside the CDR3, taken from reference TRBV11-3 and TRBJ2-1): EAGVVQSPRYKIIEKKQPVAFWCNPISGHNTLYWYLQNLGQGPELLIRYENEEAVDDSQLPKDRFSAERLKGVDSTLKIQPAELGDSAVYLCASSLSRYNEQFFGPGTRLTVL.

The rearrangement uses TRBV7-6 and TRBJ2-7; TCRdb selects TRBD1, and the lack of DNA leaves this call unchecked. This CDR3 is built from 13 residues. Germline CDR1 is SGHVS and CDR2 is FNYEAQ. The CDR3 sequence is CASSPLQGYEQYF.

The rearrangement uses TRBV6-6 and TRBJ2-7. The CDR3 runs to 12 residues. CDR1 and CDR2 (germline): MNHNY, SVGAGI (reference sequence). CDR3 sequence reads: CASKQGPHEQYF.

The rearrangement joins TRBV29-1 to TRBJ2-7; there is no DNA to check the TCRdb D call of TRBD2. The CDR3 contains 15 residues. Germline CDR1 and CDR2: SQVTM and ANQGSEA. Here the CDR3 reads CSVGVGTSGSYEQYF.

The chain carries TRBV19 and TRBJ2-7. CDR1 LNHDA and CDR2 SQIVND come from the germline V gene (reference sequence). The CDR3 totals 14 residues. This chain's CDR3 is CASSMDGYSYEQYF.

This sequence joins TRBV7-9 and TRBJ1-1. The CDR3 contains 14 residues. Germline V lookup: CDR1 SEHNR, CDR2 FQNEAQ (reference sequence). The CDR3 reads CASSFEGLNTEAFF.

The V and J genes are TRBV7-6 and TRBJ2-3. Germline loops: CDR1 SGHVS, CDR2 FNYEAQ. CDR3 length: 15 amino acids. CDR3: CASSSLSGGTDTQYF.

The chain recombines TRBV5-1 with TRBJ2-7; TCRdb proposes TRBD1, but this gene call is untestable without DNA. Germline loops: CDR1 SGHRS, CDR2 YFSETQ. This CDR3 is built from 15 residues. CDR3 sequence reads: CASSLDPGGAYEKYF.

The chain carries TRBV21-1 and TRBJ2-1; absent DNA, TCRdb's TRBD2 call cannot be checked. TRBV21-1 is recorded as a pseudogene. The CDR3 runs 16 residues. CDR3 amino acids: CASRAGTTYSYNEQFF.

The gene calls are TRBV28 and TRBJ2-7. The CDR3 spans 11 residues. The V gene's germline CDR1 is MDHEN and CDR2 SYDVKM. The CDR3 reads CASSLEYEQYF. Supplemented by reference TRBV28 and TRBJ2-7, the full variable domain reads DVKVTQSSRYLVKRTGEKVFLECVQDMDHENMFWYRQDPGLGLRLIYFSYDVKMKEKGDIPEGYSVSREKKERFSLILESASTNQTSMYLCASSLEYEQYFGPGTRLTVT.

V gene TRBV5-1 combines with J gene TRBJ2-1; lacking DNA, the TRBD2 call made by TCRdb goes unchecked. CDR3 length: 18 residues. Germline V gene lookup returns CDR1 SGHRS and CDR2 YFSETQ. CDR3: CASSLVTLLAADYNEQFF.

CDR3 residues: CSARTSGSNEQFF. The V and J genes are TRBV20-1 and TRBJ2-1; the D gene TCRdb calls, TRBD2, cannot be checked with no DNA. Germline CDR1 is DFQATT and CDR2 is SNEGSKA (reference sequence). CDR3 length: 13 amino acids.

The chain recombines TRBV4-3 with TRBJ2-1. The CDR3 is made up of 15 amino acids. The germline gives CDR1 LGHNA, CDR2 YSLEER. CDR3 amino acids: CASSQDRHSNNEQFF.

The chain links TRBV20-1 to TRBJ2-1. The germline gives CDR1 DFQATT, CDR2 SNEGSKA (reference sequence). The CDR3 is made up of 15 amino acids. CDR3 region: CSASTAETSYNEQFF.

The genes are TRBV14 and TRBJ2-1; lacking DNA, the TRBD2 call made by TCRdb goes unchecked. This CDR3 region has 17 residues. Germline CDR1 SGHDN, CDR2 FVKESK. The CDR3 spells CASSLLAGVRSYNEQFF.

The V call is TRBV30, the J call TRBJ1-1. Germline CDR1 is GTSNPN and CDR2 is SVGIG (reference sequence). CDR3 length: 14 amino acids. The chain's CDR3 is CAWSYIDTYTEAFF.

The chain has TRBV28 and TRBJ2-7; without DNA, the TCRdb call of TRBD1 cannot be checked. Germline-derived CDR1 and CDR2 are MDHEN and SYDVKM. This CDR3 region has 14 residues. CDR3 region: CASSYFEGKGEQYF.

CDR3 residues: CASSLMGGRGAEAFF. This chain connects TRBV7-3 to TRBJ1-1; TCRdb's D gene call, TRBD1, goes unchecked for lack of DNA. In germline, CDR1 is SGHTA, CDR2 FQGTGA. There are 15 residues in the CDR3. Complete variable domain (other parts from reference TRBV7-3 and TRBJ1-1): GAGVSQTPSNKVTEKGKYVELRCDPISGHTALYWYRQSLGQGPEFLIYFQGTGAADDSGLPNDRFFAVRPEGSVSTLKIQRTERGDSAVYLCASSLMGGRGAEAFFGQGTRLTVV.

The genes are TRBV5-1 and TRBJ2-2. Per germline, CDR1 SGHRS and CDR2 YFSETQ. The CDR3 is 15 residues long. The CDR3: CASSFWGSNTGELFF.

The genes are TRBV5-1 and TRBJ1-1. From germline, CDR1 is SGHRS and CDR2 YFSETQ. The CDR3 runs to 15 residues. CDR3 loop: CASSLGDSEGGEAFF.